This T cell receptor beta chain is drawn from a study of shared clonotypes between healthy human individuals (dated by TCRdb to about 2020). Study-level background: The cohort included three men and a couple of women between 18 and 49 years of age. Different laboratories and diverse techniques were used to prepare libraries and sequence TCR repertoires, to increase sequencing depth and limit assay-specific biases. Leukapheresis yielded between about 0.9 and 9 billion PBMCs per donor. For each donor, CD4 naive and CD4 memory were each given three plates, CD8 naive was given two plates, and CD8 memory was given one plate. To estimate repertoire size and how much clonotype sharing occurs between individuals, the study deeply sequenced the blood TCR repertoires of 5 or 6 healthy adults. Paper-wide results and their limitations: Only blood was sampled, and tissue TCR repertoires likely differ from those in blood. Based on pairwise subsampling, the degree of clonotype sharing among donors was expected to be affected by sequencing depth. Estimated clonotype richness was generally larger for naive than for memory subsets. Even with the large sequencing depth, rarefaction of the sorted-subset datasets indicated that sequencing was incomplete. Because the study included only a small number of donors, the genetic and exposure-history diversity represented was limited. Sharing across several donors was observed for about 4.8% of naive CD4, 3.5% of naive CD8, 2.3% of memory CD4, and about 0.4% of memory CD8 clonotypes. Compared with non-shared clonotypes, the clonotypes found in all four sorted-subset donors had higher generation probabilities.

A note on this clone: Its antigen is currently not known. It has no much larger one-base neighbor in the sample; base qualities were not kept.

The V end loses 0 bases and the J end loses 3 bases, and a stretch of 3 bases separates them. The CDR3 numbers 13 residues from cysteine through phenylalanine. Just CDR3 DNA is preserved here, 39 bases in frame from base 1. The germline V gene sets CDR1 to SGDLS and CDR2 to YYNGEE. Healthy HIV-negative adults with no recently reported acute infections or vaccinations were included as donors. Every donor was a Caucasian adult residing in Nashville, Tennessee, USA. Magnetic negative selection was used to enrich CD4+ T cells, after which naive cells were positively selected on CD45RA and the negative fraction became the memory subset. Blood was collected by leukapheresis, and PBMCs were isolated by Ficoll-Histopaque density gradient centrifugation and then cryopreserved in liquid nitrogen vapor phase. Analytical flow cytometry was used to check the purity and quantity of each magnetically sorted T cell population. Genomic DNA was isolated from every sorted fraction and measured by UV absorbance on a Nanodrop 2000c.

TCR CDR3 regions were amplified from genomic DNA by multiplex PCR using the deep immunoSEQ assay. Genomic DNA extracted from each cell subset was distributed evenly over all wells of several immunoSEQ 96-well plates, and each plate served as one replicate. Each replicate PCR for sorted subsets received around 0.2 ug genomic DNA, equal to about 30,000 T cell genomes. Purified libraries were quantified with a Qubit 3.0 fluorometer, sized on a Bioanalyzer 2100, and re-quantified with the KAPA Library Quantification kit. A separate single-read 150-cycle Illumina NextSeq 550 flow cell was used to sequence each immunoSEQ 96-well plate. Turning to the authors' computational methods: Because the immunoSEQ output included only junctional sequences and no quality scores, the filtering could not be the same as the filtering used for full-length reads. Sequences were annotated with PyIR, a Python wrapper for IgBLAST v1.9, using IMGT germline references to assign V/J genes and CDR3. Reads were removed for weak V/J assignments (E-value above 1e-6), missing CDR3, stop codons, out-of-frame junctions, or ambiguous translated residues. V3J clonotypes were defined by identical inferred V gene, J gene, and CDR3 amino acid sequence. Percentage overlap between repertoires was calculated by dividing the number of shared unique clonotypes by the size of the smaller repertoire. Richness of each repertoire was evaluated using RTK rarefaction, the Chao1 estimator, and Recon v2.1 estimates of unobserved clonotypes. Generation probabilities for all TCRbeta clonotypes obtained by the gDNA method from a few donors were computed using OLGA. In its TCRdb copy, this immuneACCESS table keeps in-frame sequences only and misses some clones. Where compared with another copy, unresolved V genes explain less than half of these, and the others have no known cause. V, J and clone size are those of that table, while D and trimming were read from the DNA. The sample table contains some 2,000,000 clones; only one count was recorded for around 95% of them. 0.13% of the sample is taken by the ten largest.

The material sequenced was naive CD4+ T cells sorted from blood. This specimen's cell subset or site label, interpreted: CD45RA+ positively selected. The clonotype originates from a man aged 18 to 29 in good health. Recombination linked TRBV9 to TRBJ1-4; there is no confident call for the D gene. The bases are TGTGCCAGCAGCGTAGCCCCTAATGAAAAACTGTTTTTT. This is translated as CASSVAPNEKLFF. This CDR3, with the reference TRBV9 and TRBJ1-4 proteins standing in past its ends, gives the full variable domain DSGVTQTPKHLITATGQRVTLRCSPRSGDLSVYWYQQSLDQGLQFLIQYYNGEERAKGNILERFSAQQFPDLHSELNLSSLELGDSALYFCASSVAPNEKLFFGSGTQLSVL.